Each of the 11 T cell receptor beta chains below was sequenced from the same sample in a study of PD-L1 blockade in urothelial cancer (dated by TCRdb to about 2017). Preparation of the library involved the immunoSEQ multiplex PCR assay. Drawn from immuneACCESS, this table holds only the in-frame rearrangements with V and J called that TCRdb kept. Clones are partly lost; checked studies trace under half to an unresolved V gene and leave the rest unexplained. This sample lists 60,000 or so clones; over 75% were detected once. Jointly, the top ten make up approximately 4.7% of the sample. This material consisted of PBMCs, taken around atezolizumab (anti-PD-L1) treatment. These receptors were collected from a man between 65 and 80 years old with urothelial cancer.

The chain combines TRBV29-1 with TRBJ2-7, with 13 bases fitting TRBD2. The CDR3 covers 13 residues. Germline lookup yields CDR1 SQVTM and CDR2 ANQGSEA. After removal of 4 bases from V and 8 bases from J, the junction contained 5 bases not matched to a gene. CDR3 in DNA: TGCAGCGTTGGGACTAGCGGGAGTTCAAAGCAGTACTTC. Protein: CSVGTSGSSKQYF.

The sample holds a few counts of this clone. This chain links TRBV6-6 with TRBJ2-1; a possible D gene is TRBD1 (6 bases). The CDR3 is 16 amino acids. V dropped 6 bases and J dropped 0 bases, with 15 bases sitting between them. Germline loops: CDR1 MNHNY, CDR2 SVGAGI (reference sequence). Written as DNA, the CDR3 is TGTGCCAGCAGAACCCAGGGGTTGAGCTCCTACAATGAGCAGTTCTTC. Its protein is CASRTQGLSSYNEQFF.

The CDR3 protein is CASGLAGVADTQYF. As DNA, the CDR3 is TGTGCCAGCGGACTAGCGGGAGTGGCAGATACGCAGTATTTT. The chain combines TRBV28 with TRBJ2-3, with 13 nucleotides matching TRBD2. V trimming: 8 bases; J trimming: 4 bases; junction bases outside the gene matches: 3. The germline V gene encodes CDR1 MDHEN and CDR2 SYDVKM. The CDR3 loop spans 14 amino acids.

The V and J genes are TRBV7-6 and TRBJ2-2; TRBD2 matches 10 bases. Germline V gene lookup returns CDR1 SGHVS and CDR2 FNYEAQ. J gave up 5 bases and V 6 bases, and 9 bases lay outside the gene matches. The CDR3 is made up of 16 amino acids. CDR3 DNA: TGTGCCAGCAGACGTACTAGCGGGACGTCTACCGGGGAGCTGTTTTTT. Translating it yields CASRRTSGTSTGELFF.

The chain links TRBV11-2 to TRBJ1-1, with 7 bases aligning to TRBD1. Losses at the gene ends were 7 bases for V and 1 base for J; bases not matched to a gene: 3. The CDR3 consists of 13 residues. The germline V gene encodes CDR1 SGHAT and CDR2 FQNNGV. The CDR3 DNA reads as TGTGCCAGCATCGGACAGGCGAACACTGAAGCTTTCTTT. It codes for CASIGQANTEAFF. The complete variable domain, with remaining parts taken from reference TRBV11-2 and TRBJ1-1, reads EAGVAQSPRYKIIEKRQSVAFWCNPISGHATLYWYQQILGQGPKLLIQFQNNGVVDDSQLPKDRFSAERLKGVDSTLKIQPAKLEDSAVYLCASIGQANTEAFFGQGTRLTVV.

This chain joins TRBV10-2 and TRBJ1-5; weak D call: TRBD1 (6 bases). The germline V gene has CDR1 WSHSY and CDR2 SAAADI. CDR3 length equals 14 residues. With 0 bases removed from V and 9 bases from J, the gap between germline ends came to 12 bases. The DNA of the CDR3 is TGCGCCAGCAGTGAGTCCGAGGGGGAGAGGCCCCAGCATTTT. Its protein is CASSESEGERPQHF.

CDR3 region: CAISESGRGYEQYF. CDR3 bases: TGTGCCATCAGTGAGTCGGGCAGGGGCTACGAGCAGTACTTC. The V gene is TRBV10-3, the J gene TRBJ2-7, with D perhaps TRBD1 (6 bases). The CDR3 contains 14 residues. Germline CDR1 and CDR2: ENHRY and SYGVKD. The V and J ends lost 0 bases and 3 bases respectively, with 9 bases between them.

The gene calls are TRBV28 and TRBJ1-1; no clear D. Between the trimmed V and J ends, which lost 3 bases and 6 bases, there was a span of 11 bases. Looked up from germline, CDR1 is MDHEN and CDR2 is SYDVKM. The CDR3 covers 13 residues. CDR3 in DNA: TGTGCCAGCAGTTTTGGGCCCTTCCCTGAAGCTTTCTTT. The encoded protein is CASSFGPFPEAFF.

The chain combines TRBV7-2 with TRBJ2-7, with 8 bases fitting TRBD2. Per the germline V gene, CDR1 is SGHTA and CDR2 is FQGNSA. This CDR3 region has 16 residues. With 5 bases clipped from V and 0 bases from J, the junction kept 9 bases outside the gene matches. This CDR3 is CASSRGVAGSSYEQYF. For the CDR3, the DNA is TGTGCCAGCAGCCGGGGGGTAGCGGGGAGCTCCTACGAGCAGTACTTC.

The chain recombines TRBV16 with TRBJ2-2, with D possibly matching TRBD2 (6 bases). Between the trimmed V and J ends, which lost 2 bases and 1 base, there was a span of 11 bases. Germline loops: CDR1 KGHSY, CDR2 FQNENV. This CDR3 is 16 amino acids long. The CDR3 sequence: CASSQRDLGNTGELFF. CDR3 in DNA: TGTGCCAGCAGCCAAAGGGACTTAGGGAACACCGGGGAGCTGTTTTTT.

The gene calls are TRBV11-2 and TRBJ2-5; D is perhaps TRBD2 (6 bases). In germline, CDR1 is SGHAT, CDR2 FQNNGV. Trimming pared 4 bases from V and 5 bases from J, leaving 17 bases between. The CDR3 loop spans 15 amino acids. CDR3 loop: CASSSLAEWRETQYF. The CDR3 DNA sequence: TGTGCCAGCAGCTCCTTAGCGGAGTGGAGGGAGACCCAGTACTTC.